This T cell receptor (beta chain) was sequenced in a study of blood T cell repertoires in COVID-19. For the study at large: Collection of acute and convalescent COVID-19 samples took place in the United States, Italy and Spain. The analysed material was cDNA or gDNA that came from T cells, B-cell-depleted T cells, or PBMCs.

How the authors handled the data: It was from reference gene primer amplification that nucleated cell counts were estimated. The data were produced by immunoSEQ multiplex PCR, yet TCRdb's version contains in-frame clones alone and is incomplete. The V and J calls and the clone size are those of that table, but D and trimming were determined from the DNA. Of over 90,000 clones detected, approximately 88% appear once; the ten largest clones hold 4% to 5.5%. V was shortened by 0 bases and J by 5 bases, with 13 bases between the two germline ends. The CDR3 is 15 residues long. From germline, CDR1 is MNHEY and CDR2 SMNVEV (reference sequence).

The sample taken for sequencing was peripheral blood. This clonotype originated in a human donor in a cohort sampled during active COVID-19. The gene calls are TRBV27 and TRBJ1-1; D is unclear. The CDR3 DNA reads TGTGCCAGCAGTTTATCTGAGGGCGGAAGGACTGAAGCTTTCTTT. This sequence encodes CASSLSEGGRTEAFF.